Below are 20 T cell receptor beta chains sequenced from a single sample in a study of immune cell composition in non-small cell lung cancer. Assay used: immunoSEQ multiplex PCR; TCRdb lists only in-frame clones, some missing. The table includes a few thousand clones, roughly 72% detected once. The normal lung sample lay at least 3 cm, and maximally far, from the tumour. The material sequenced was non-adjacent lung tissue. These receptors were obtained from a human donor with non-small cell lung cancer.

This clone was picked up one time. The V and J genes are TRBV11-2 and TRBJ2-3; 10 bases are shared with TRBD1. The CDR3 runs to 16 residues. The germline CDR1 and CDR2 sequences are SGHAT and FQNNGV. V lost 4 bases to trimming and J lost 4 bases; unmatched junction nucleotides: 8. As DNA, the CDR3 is TGTGCCAGCAGCTCGAGGGACAGGGGACGATCAGATACGCAGTATTTT. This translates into CASSSRDRGRSDTQYF. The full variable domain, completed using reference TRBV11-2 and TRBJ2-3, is EAGVAQSPRYKIIEKRQSVAFWCNPISGHATLYWYQQILGQGPKLLIQFQNNGVVDDSQLPKDRFSAERLKGVDSTLKIQPAKLEDSAVYLCASSSRDRGRSDTQYFGPGTRLTVL.

This chain's CDR3 is CASSSLPTGVNTEAFF. The CDR3, as DNA: TGTGCCAGCAGCTCCCTTCCGACAGGGGTCAACACTGAAGCTTTCTTT. The chain has TRBV11-2 and TRBJ1-1; 8 nucleotides match TRBD1. Germline V gene sequence: CDR1 SGHAT, CDR2 FQNNGV. The ends lost 4 bases at V and 2 bases at J; junction bases unmatched: 9. The CDR3 runs 16 residues.

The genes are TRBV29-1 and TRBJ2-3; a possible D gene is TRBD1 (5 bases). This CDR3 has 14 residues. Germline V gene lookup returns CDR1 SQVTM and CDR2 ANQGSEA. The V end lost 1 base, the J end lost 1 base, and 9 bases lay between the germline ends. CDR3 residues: CSVEGGAGTDTQYF. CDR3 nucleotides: TGCAGCGTTGAAGGTGGGGCAGGCACAGATACGCAGTATTTT.

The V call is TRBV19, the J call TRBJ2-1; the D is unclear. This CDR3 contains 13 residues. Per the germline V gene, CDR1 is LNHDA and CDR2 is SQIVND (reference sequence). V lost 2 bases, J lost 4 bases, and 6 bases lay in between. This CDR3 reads CASSISRYNEQFF. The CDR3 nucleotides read TGTGCCAGTAGTATATCACGGTACAATGAGCAGTTCTTC.

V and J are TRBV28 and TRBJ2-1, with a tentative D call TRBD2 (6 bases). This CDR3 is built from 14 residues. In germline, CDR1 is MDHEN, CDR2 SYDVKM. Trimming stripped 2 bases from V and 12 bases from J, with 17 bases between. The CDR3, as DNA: TGTGCCAGCAGTTTAATCACTAGCCGGGGCGTGCAGTTCTTC. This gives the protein CASSLITSRGVQFF.

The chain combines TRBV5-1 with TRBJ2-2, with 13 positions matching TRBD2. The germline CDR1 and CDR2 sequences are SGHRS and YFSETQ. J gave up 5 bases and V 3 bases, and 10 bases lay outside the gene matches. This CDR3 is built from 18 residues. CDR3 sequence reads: CASSYGLAGETQTGELFF. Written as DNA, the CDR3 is TGCGCCAGCAGCTATGGACTAGCGGGGGAGACTCAGACCGGGGAGCTGTTTTTT.

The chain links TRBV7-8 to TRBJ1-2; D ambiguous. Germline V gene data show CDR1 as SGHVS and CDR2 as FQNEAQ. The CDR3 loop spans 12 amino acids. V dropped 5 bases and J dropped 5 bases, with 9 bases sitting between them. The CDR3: CASSLGGYGYTF. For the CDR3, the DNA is TGTGCCAGCAGCCTCGGAGGATATGGCTACACCTTC.

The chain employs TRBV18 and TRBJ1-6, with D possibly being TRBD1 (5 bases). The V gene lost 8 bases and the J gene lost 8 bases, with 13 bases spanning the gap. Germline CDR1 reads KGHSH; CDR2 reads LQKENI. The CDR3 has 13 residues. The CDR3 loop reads CASHARADSPLHF. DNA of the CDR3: TGTGCCAGCCACGCCAGGGCAGATTCACCCCTCCACTTT.

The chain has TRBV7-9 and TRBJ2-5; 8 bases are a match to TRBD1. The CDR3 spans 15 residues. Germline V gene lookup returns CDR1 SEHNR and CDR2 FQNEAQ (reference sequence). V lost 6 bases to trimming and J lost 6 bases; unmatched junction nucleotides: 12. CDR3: CASSFPGQDGKTQYF. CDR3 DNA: TGTGCCAGCAGTTTCCCGGGACAGGACGGGAAGACCCAGTACTTC. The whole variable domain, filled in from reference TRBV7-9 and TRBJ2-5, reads DTGVSQNPRHKITKRGQNVTFRCDPISEHNRLYWYRQTLGQGPEFLTYFQNEAQLEKSRLLSDRFSAERPKGSFSTLEIQRTEQGDSAMYLCASSFPGQDGKTQYFGPGTRLLVL.

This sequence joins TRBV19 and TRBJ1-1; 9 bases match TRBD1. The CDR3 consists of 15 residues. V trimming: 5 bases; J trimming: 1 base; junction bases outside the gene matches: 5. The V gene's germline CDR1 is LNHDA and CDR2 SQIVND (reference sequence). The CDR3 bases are TGTGCCAGTAGTTTACAGGGGGCATGGAACACTGAAGCTTTCTTT. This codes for CASSLQGAWNTEAFF.

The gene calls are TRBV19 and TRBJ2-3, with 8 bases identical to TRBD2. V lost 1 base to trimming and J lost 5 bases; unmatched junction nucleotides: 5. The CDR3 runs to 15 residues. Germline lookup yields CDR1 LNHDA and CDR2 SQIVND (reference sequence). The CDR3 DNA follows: TGTGCCAGTAGTATAGTGGAAGCGGGGGAAGATACGCAGTATTTT. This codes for CASSIVEAGEDTQYF.

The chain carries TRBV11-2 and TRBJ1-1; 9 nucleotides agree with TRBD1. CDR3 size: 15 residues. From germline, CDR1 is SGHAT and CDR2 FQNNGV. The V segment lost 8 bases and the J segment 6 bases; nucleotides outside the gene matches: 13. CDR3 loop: CASVDTQGARAEAFF. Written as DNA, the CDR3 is TGTGCCAGCGTCGATACACAGGGGGCGCGGGCTGAAGCTTTCTTT.

CDR3 bases: TGTGCCAGCAGCCGGGACAATAATCAGCCCCAGCATTTT. It translates to CASSRDNNQPQHF. The chain couples TRBV7-9 to TRBJ1-5, with D perhaps matching TRBD1 (6 bases). The germline V gene encodes CDR1 SEHNR and CDR2 FQNEAQ (reference sequence). There are 13 residues in the CDR3. V lost 5 bases to trimming and J lost 4 bases, with 9 bases between them.

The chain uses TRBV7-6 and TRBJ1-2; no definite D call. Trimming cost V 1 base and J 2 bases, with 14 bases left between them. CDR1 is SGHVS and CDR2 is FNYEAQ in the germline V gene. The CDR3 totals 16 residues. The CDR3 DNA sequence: TGTGCCAGCAGCTTAGATAGGAGCAGCAAAAACTATGGCTACACCTTC. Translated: CASSLDRSSKNYGYTF.

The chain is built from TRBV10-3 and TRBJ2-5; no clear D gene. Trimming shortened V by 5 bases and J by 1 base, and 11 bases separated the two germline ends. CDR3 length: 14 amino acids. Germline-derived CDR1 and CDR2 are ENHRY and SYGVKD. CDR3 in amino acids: CAISPDGAQETQYF. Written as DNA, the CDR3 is TGTGCCATCAGTCCTGACGGAGCCCAAGAGACCCAGTACTTC.

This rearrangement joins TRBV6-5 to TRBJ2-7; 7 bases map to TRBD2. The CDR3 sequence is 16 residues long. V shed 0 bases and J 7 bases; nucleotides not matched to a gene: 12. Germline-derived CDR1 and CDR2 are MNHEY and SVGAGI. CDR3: CASSYSGAGRRGEQYF. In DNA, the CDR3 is TGTGCCAGCAGTTACTCAGGAGCGGGGCGACGAGGAGAGCAGTACTTC.

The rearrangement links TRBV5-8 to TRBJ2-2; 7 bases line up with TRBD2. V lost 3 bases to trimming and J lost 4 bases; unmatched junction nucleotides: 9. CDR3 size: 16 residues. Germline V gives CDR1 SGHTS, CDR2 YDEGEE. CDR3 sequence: CASSYGGLTSTGELFF. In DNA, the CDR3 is TGTGCCAGCAGCTATGGGGGACTAACTAGCACCGGGGAGCTGTTTTTT.

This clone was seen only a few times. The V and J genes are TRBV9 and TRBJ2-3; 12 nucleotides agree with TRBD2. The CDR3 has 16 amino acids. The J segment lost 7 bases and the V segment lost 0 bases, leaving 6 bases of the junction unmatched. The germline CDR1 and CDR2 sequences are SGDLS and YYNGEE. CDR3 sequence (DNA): TGTGCCAGCAGCGTAGACCCTAGCGGGGGGGAATATACGCAGTATTTT. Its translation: CASSVDPSGGEYTQYF.

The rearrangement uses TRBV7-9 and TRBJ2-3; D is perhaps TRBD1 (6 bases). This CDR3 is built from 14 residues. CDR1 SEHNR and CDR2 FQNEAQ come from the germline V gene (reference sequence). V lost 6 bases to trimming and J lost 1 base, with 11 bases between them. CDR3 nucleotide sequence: TGTGCCAGCAGTCCCGGGACACGCACAGATACGCAGTATTTT. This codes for CASSPGTRTDTQYF.

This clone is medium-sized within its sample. This CDR3 reads CASSLDGTPENIQYF. For the CDR3, the DNA is TGTGCCAGCAGCTTGGACGGGACTCCGGAAAACATTCAGTACTTC. The rearrangement joins TRBV11-1 to TRBJ2-4; a possible D gene is TRBD2 (6 bases). The ends were cut back, 3 bases at V and 5 bases at J, with 14 bases in the middle. This CDR3 comprises 15 residues. Germline-derived CDR1 and CDR2 are SGHAT and FQDESV (reference sequence).